This T cell receptor (beta chain) comes out of a study of T cell changes during pregnancy in multiple sclerosis. TCRdb's copy holds only in-frame clones and misses some; the assay was immunoSEQ multiplex PCR. This table has some 60,000 clones, 93% appearing once. The V segment lost 1 base and the J segment 5 bases; nucleotides outside the gene matches: 7. This CDR3 has 16 residues. The germline gives CDR1 LGHNA, CDR2 YNFKEQ. The sample in question was peripheral blood, obtained after pregnancy. The V gene is TRBV4-2, the J gene TRBJ2-5, with 10 bases aligning to TRBD2. This TCR was sampled from a female donor with multiple sclerosis, enrolled in a pregnancy study. The DNA of the CDR3 is TGTGCCAGCAGCCAAGGGGCAGCGGGAGGGCCGGAGACCCAGTACTTC. As protein: CASSQGAAGGPETQYF.